The clone carrying this T cell receptor beta chain was counted a few times. Its antigen is not identified. Amplification from RNA transcripts yielded the TCR beta CDR3 regions. First-round RT-PCR used HTBI primers; second-round multiplex PCR followed. TCRdb fed the multiplex PCR reads into MiXCR, producing one record per CDR3 protein. The table has hundreds of thousands of distinct CDR3 sequences, roughly two fifths seen once; the top ten hold about 40%. The sample originates from a study of Graves' ophthalmopathy and Graves' hyperthyroidism. Where ophthalmopathy was present, donors had moderate-to-severe activity, CAS ≥3, NOSPECS ≥4 and duration under 3 months. The diagnosis combined clinical symptoms, thyroxine, TRAb, thyroid ultrasound and orbital computed tomography scans. The CDR3 is 17 amino acids. Germline V gives CDR1 LNHDA, CDR2 SQIVND (reference sequence). The V gene end was trimmed by 4 bases and the J gene end by 4 bases; junction bases not matched to a gene: 12.

Regarding the study as a whole: Blood also held most thyroid clonotypes expanded above 0.001 frequency.

The sample comprised peripheral blood. The V gene is TRBV19, the J gene TRBJ2-5, with 10 bases lining up with TRBD1. The clonotype was recovered from an adult man with Graves' ophthalmopathy. The CDR3 loop is CASSTTTGGRRGETQYF. The CDR3 nucleotides read TGTGCCAGTAGTACTACGACAGGGGGCCGGAGAGGAGAGACCCAGTACTTC.